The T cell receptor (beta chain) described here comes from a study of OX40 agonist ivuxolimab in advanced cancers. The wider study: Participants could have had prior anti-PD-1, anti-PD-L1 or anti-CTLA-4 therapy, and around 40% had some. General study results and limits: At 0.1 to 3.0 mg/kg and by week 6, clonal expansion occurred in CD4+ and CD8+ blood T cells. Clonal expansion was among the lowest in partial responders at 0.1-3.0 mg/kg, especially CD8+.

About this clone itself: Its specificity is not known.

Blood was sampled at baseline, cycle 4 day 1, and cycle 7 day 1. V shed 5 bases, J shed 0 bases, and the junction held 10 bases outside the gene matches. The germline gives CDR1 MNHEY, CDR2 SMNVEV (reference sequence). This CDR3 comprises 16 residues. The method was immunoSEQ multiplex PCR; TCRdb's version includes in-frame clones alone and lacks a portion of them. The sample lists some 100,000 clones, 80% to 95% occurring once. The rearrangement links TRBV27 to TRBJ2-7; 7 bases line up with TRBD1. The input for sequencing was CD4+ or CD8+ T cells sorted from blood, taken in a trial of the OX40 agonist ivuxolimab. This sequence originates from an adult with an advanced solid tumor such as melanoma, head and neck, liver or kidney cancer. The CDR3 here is CASSPLYRGSSYEQYF. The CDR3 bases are TGTGCCAGCAGTCCCCTGTACAGGGGCAGCTCCTACGAGCAGTACTTC.